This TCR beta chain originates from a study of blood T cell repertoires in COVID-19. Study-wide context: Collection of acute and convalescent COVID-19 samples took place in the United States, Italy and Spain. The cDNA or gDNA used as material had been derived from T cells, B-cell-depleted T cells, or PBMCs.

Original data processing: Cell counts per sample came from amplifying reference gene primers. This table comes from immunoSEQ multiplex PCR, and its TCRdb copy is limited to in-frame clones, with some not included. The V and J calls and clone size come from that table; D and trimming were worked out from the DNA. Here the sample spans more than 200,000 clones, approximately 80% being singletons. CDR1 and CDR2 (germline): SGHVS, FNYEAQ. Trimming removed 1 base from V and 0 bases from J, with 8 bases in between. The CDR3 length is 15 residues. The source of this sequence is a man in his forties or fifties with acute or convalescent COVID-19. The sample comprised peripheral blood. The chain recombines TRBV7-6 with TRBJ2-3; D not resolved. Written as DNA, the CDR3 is TGTGCCAGCAGCTTAGGCGGCGCTAGCACAGATACGCAGTATTTT. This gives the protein CASSLGGASTDTQYF.